This TCR beta chain is from a study of T cell responses to AZD1222 COVID-19 vaccine. As for the study in general: Second doses were pooled across both intervals (about 4 or about 12 weeks). Study-wide results and limits: Baseline seropositivity occurred in only a handful of AZD1222 recipients. Close to half of spike-specific TCRs reportedly recognize unmutated variant regions. Once two AZD1222 doses were given, Spike-specific TCR breadth and depth went up.

For this clone: As yet, its antigen is unknown.

The CDR3 runs 15 residues. With 7 bases clipped from V and 5 bases from J, the junction kept 12 bases outside the gene matches. Germline CDR1 and CDR2: SGHAT and FQNNGV. Sequencing was performed with immunoSEQ multiplex PCR; in TCRdb, only in-frame clones are kept and a portion is missing. The repertoire holds some 200,000 clones, with 85% to 95% as singletons. The V call is TRBV11-2, the J call TRBJ2-7; 9 positions match TRBD1. The receptor comes from an adult in good health. Sequencing used peripheral blood, obtained on day 0 of AZD1222 vaccination. CDR3 sequence: CASTLRGTGSNEQYF. Written as DNA, the CDR3 is TGTGCCAGCACCCTTAGGGGGACAGGGTCCAACGAGCAGTACTTC.